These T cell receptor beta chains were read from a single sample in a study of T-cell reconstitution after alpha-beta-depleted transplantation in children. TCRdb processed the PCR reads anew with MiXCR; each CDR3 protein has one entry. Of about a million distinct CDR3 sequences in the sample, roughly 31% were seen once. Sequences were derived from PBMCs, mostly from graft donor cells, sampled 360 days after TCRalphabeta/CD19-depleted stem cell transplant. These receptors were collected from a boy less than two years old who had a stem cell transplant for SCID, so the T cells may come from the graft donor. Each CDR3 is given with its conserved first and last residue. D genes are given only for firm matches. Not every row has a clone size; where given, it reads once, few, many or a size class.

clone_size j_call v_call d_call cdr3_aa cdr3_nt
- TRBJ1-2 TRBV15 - CATSRYRDNPNYGYTF TGTGCCACCAGCAGATACCGGGACAACCCGAACTATGGCTACACCTTC
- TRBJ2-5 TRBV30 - CAWSVLVRGETQYF TGTGCCTGGAGTGTACTTGTAAGGGGAGAGACCCAGTACTTC
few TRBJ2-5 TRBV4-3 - CASSQVPAGETQYF TGCGCCAGCAGCCAAGTCCCGGCAGGGGAGACCCAGTACTTC
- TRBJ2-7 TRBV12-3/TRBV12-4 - CASSFGPWEQYF TGTGCCAGCAGTTTCGGCCCCTGGGAGCAGTACTTC
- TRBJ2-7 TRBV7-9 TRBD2 CASSFGAGADYEQYF TGTGCCAGCAGCTTTGGAGCGGGGGCCGACTACGAGCAGTACTTC
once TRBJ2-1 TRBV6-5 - CASSPTRKRGNEQFF TGTGCCAGCAGTCCTACTCGTAAAAGAGGCAATGAGCAGTTCTTC
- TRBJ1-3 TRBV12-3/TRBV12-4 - CASSFMGGNTIYF TGTGCCAGCAGTTTTATGGGAGGAAACACCATATATTTT
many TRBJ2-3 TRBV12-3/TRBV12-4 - CASSYGGKGTDTQYF TGTGCCAGCAGTTATGGAGGAAAGGGCACAGATACGCAGTATTTT
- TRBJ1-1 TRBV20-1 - CSARDFGLSEAFF TGCAGTGCTAGAGATTTCGGACTCAGTGAAGCTTTCTTT
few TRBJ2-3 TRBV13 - CASSLTPGAITDTQYF TGTGCCAGCAGCCTAACCCCGGGGGCGATCACAGATACGCAGTATTTT
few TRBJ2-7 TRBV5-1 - CASSLGQVSYEQYF TGCGCCAGCAGCTTGGGGCAGGTGTCCTACGAGCAGTACTTC
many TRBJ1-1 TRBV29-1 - CSVGGTEAFF TGCAGCGTTGGTGGTACTGAAGCTTTCTTT
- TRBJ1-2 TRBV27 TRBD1 CASRLGTGSGYTF TGTGCCAGCAGGCTAGGGACAGGGAGCGGCTACACCTTC
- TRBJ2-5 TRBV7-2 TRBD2 CASSPEVAGGPGTQYF TGTGCCAGCAGCCCAGAGGTAGCGGGGGGGCCAGGGACCCAGTACTTC
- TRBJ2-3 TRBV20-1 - CSAERDTDTQYF TGCAGTGCTGAGCGCGACACAGATACGCAGTATTTT
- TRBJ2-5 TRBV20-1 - CSARDQIQETQYF TGCAGTGCTAGAGACCAAATTCAAGAGACCCAGTACTTC
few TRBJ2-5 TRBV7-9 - CASSLASVETQYF TGTGCCAGCAGCTTAGCTAGCGTGGAGACCCAGTACTTC
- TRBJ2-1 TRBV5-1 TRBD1 CASSLGDRFNEQFF TGCGCCAGCAGCTTGGGGGACAGATTTAATGAGCAGTTCTTC
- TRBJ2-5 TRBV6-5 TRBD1 CASSYSRGLQETQYF TGTGCCAGCAGTTACTCAAGGGGGCTTCAAGAGACCCAGTACTTC
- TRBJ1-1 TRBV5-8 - CASSFSGLAEAFF TGTGCCAGCAGCTTCTCAGGGTTGGCTGAAGCTTTCTTT
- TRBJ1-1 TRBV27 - CASEIGPTDQAFF TGTGCCAGCGAAATTGGGCCGACCGACCAAGCTTTCTTT
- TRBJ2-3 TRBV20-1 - CSARRVDTQYF TGCAGTGCTCGCCGGGTTGATACGCAGTATTTT
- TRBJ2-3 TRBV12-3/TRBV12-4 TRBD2 CASSDGGGAADTQYF TGTGCCAGCAGTGATGGCGGGGGGGCAGCAGATACGCAGTATTTT
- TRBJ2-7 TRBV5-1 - CASSSLDSFTYEQYF TGCGCCAGCAGCTCCCTAGACAGTTTTACCTACGAGCAGTACTTC
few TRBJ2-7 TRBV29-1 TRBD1 CSVGERGQGAYEQYF TGCAGCGTTGGGGAGAGGGGACAGGGAGCCTACGAGCAGTACTTC
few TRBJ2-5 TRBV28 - CASSYLLGAQETQYF TGTGCCAGCAGTTATCTCCTGGGGGCCCAAGAGACCCAGTACTTC
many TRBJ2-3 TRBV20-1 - CSATKAGVITDTQYF TGCAGTGCTACGAAGGCGGGCGTTATCACAGATACGCAGTATTTT
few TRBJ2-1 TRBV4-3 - CASSPGSSPYNEQFF TGCGCCAGCAGCCCAGGTTCCTCTCCGTACAATGAGCAGTTCTTC
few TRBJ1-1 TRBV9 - CASSVGDLDTEAFF TGTGCCAGCAGCGTGGGGGATTTGGACACTGAAGCTTTCTTT
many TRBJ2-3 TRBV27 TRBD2 CASSTVGASGGVTQYF TGTGCCAGCAGTACCGTAGGCGCTAGCGGGGGGGTTACGCAGTATTTT
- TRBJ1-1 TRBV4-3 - CASSPLSTDEAFF TGCGCCAGCAGCCCCCTCTCAACAGATGAAGCTTTCTTT
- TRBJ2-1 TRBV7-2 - CASSRGDKSFF TGTGCCAGCAGCCGGGGCGATAAATCGTTCTTC
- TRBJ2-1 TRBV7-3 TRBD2 CASSLGHGGGNYNEQFF TGTGCCAGCAGCTTAGGACATGGGGGGGGGAACTACAATGAGCAGTTCTTC
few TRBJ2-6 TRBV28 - CASSFPPGANVLTF TGTGCCAGCAGTTTTCCCCCTGGGGCCAACGTCCTGACTTTC
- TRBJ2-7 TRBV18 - CASSPTRGLGTYEQYF TGTGCCAGCTCACCCACACGGGGGCTGGGTACCTACGAGCAGTACTTC
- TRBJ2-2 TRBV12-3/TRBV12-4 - CTSGWDGREANTGELFF TGTACCAGCGGGTGGGACGGGAGAGAGGCGAACACCGGGGAGCTGTTTTTT
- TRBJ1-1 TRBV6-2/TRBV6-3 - CASSGNQKGNTEAFF TGTGCCAGCAGCGGTAACCAGAAAGGGAACACTGAAGCTTTCTTT
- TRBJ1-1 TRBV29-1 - CSAAGFNTEAFF TGCAGCGCCGCGGGGTTTAACACTGAAGCTTTCTTT
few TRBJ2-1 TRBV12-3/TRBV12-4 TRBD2 CASSPPGLGNEQFF TGTGCCAGCAGTCCCCCGGGACTAGGGAATGAGCAGTTCTTC
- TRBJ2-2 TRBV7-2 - CASSLGPINTGELFF TGTGCCAGCAGCTTAGGACCTATAAACACCGGGGAGCTGTTTTTT